These 27 T cell receptor beta chains were all obtained from the same sample, sequenced in a study of cytomegalovirus exposure and HLA in healthy donors. The PCR had 60 Vbeta and 13 Jbeta primers. Repertoires were generated with immunoSEQ multiplex PCR, while TCRdb's copy carries only in-frame clones and drops some. The repertoire holds some 150,000 clones, with 77% as singletons. Input material: PBMCs. The receptors here all came from a woman between 50 and 59 years old in good health and CMV-seronegative.

The gene calls are TRBV5-1 and TRBJ2-2; tentative D call: TRBD2 (5 bases). The CDR3 runs to 14 residues. In germline, CDR1 is SGHRS, CDR2 YFSETQ. V was trimmed by 0 bases and J by 7 bases, leaving 10 bases between them. The CDR3 protein is CASSLVSGGGELFF. In nucleotides, the CDR3 is TGCGCCAGCAGCTTGGTCTCAGGAGGCGGGGAGCTGTTTTTT.

This chain links TRBV4-1 with TRBJ2-5; D gene unclear. The DNA end is more similar to TRBJ2-7, so the J call may be wrong. This CDR3 comprises 16 residues. Germline assignment: CDR1 MGHRA and CDR2 YSYEKL. Here the CDR3 reads CASSLSWSPSANEQYF. The CDR3 DNA sequence: TGCGCCAGCAGCCTGTCCTGGAGTCCGAGCGCGAACGAGCAGTACTTC.

The rearrangement joins TRBV27 to TRBJ1-5; D remains unclear. Germline loops: CDR1 MNHEY, CDR2 SMNVEV (reference sequence). The CDR3 is 14 amino acids. Trimming left V 6 bases short and J 4 bases short, with 13 bases between. The CDR3 protein is CASSLGRVNQPQHF. The DNA of the CDR3 is TGTGCCAGCAGCCTCGGGAGGGTTAATCAGCCCCAGCATTTT.

The rearrangement uses TRBV6-5 and TRBJ1-2; 8 positions match TRBD1. Germline values: CDR1 MNHEY, CDR2 SVGAGI. This CDR3 is built from 13 residues. V lost 7 bases and J lost 2; bases outside the gene matches: 3. The CDR3 spells CASKRQGNYGYTF. The DNA of the CDR3 is TGTGCCAGCAAACGACAGGGGAACTATGGCTACACCTTC.

This sequence joins TRBV4-2 and TRBJ1-5, with TRBD1 matching 9 bases. Per the germline V gene, CDR1 is LGHNA and CDR2 is YNFKEQ. The CDR3 is made up of 15 amino acids. After removal of 2 bases from V and 6 bases from J, the junction contained 5 bases not matched to a gene. This CDR3 is CASSQHGQGIQPQHF. The DNA for the CDR3 is TGTGCCAGCAGCCAACACGGACAGGGGATTCAGCCCCAGCATTTT.

This clone was seen only once. This chain connects TRBV6-5 to TRBJ2-1; D is ambiguous. The CDR3 is made up of 13 amino acids. V lost 3 bases to trimming and J lost 6 bases, with 9 bases between them. CDR1 and CDR2 from the germline V gene are MNHEY and SVGAGI. The CDR3 coding sequence is TGTGCCAGCAGTTATCGCGGCGGCAATGAGCAGTTCTTC. Its protein product is CASSYRGGNEQFF.

The J gene is TRBJ2-3, the V gene TRBV9; D perhaps matches TRBD2 (7 bases). Germline V gene lookup returns CDR1 SGDLS and CDR2 YYNGEE. V was clipped by 0 bases and J by 2 bases, with 13 bases between them. This CDR3 spans 16 amino acids. Here the CDR3 reads CASSVEGGPFTDTQYF. The CDR3 DNA is TGTGCCAGCAGCGTAGAGGGGGGGCCCTTCACAGATACGCAGTATTTT.

V usage is TRBV2 and J usage is TRBJ2-2; a possible D gene is TRBD1 (6 bases). The V end lost 6 bases, the J end lost 5 bases, and 13 bases lay between the germline ends. The CDR3 is 14 residues long. Germline V CDR1 and CDR2: SNHLY, FYNNEI. The CDR3 nucleotides are TGTGCCAGCAGGACGCCCAGGGGAACCGGGGAGCTGTTTTTT. This codes for CASRTPRGTGELFF.

This clone was observed once. The chain links TRBV28 to TRBJ2-7, with 9 bases lining up with TRBD2. The germline V gene encodes CDR1 MDHEN and CDR2 SYDVKM. This CDR3 is built from 15 residues. V lost 2 bases and J lost 2; bases outside the gene matches: 4. For the CDR3, the DNA is TGTGCCAGCAGTTTACCCCTAGCGGGGACCTACGAGCAGTACTTC. It yields the protein CASSLPLAGTYEQYF.

V and J are TRBV15 and TRBJ2-3; TRBD2 aligns across 8 bases. Germline trimming cut 4 bases from V and 4 bases from J; bases unmatched to any gene: 10. CDR1 LNHNV and CDR2 YYDKDF come from the germline V gene (reference sequence). The CDR3 is 16 amino acids. CDR3 sequence: CATSTLFSGAADTQYF. In DNA, the CDR3 is TGTGCCACCAGCACCCTTTTTAGCGGGGCCGCAGATACGCAGTATTTT. Filled out from reference TRBV15 and TRBJ2-3, the complete variable domain reads DAMVIQNPRYQVTQFGKPVTLSCSQTLNHNVMYWYQQKSSQAPKLLFHYYDKDFNNEADTPDNFQSRRPNTSFCFLDIRSPGLGDTAMYLCATSTLFSGAADTQYFGPGTRLTVL.

The chain carries TRBV9 and TRBJ2-2; D uncertain. CDR3 length equals 15 residues. The V and J ends lost 0 bases and 0 bases respectively, with 6 bases between them. The germline V gene encodes CDR1 SGDLS and CDR2 YYNGEE. CDR3 sequence: CASSVASTNTGELFF. CDR3 in DNA: TGTGCCAGCAGCGTAGCCAGTACGAACACCGGGGAGCTGTTTTTT.

The gene calls are TRBV10-2 and TRBJ2-1, with 12 bases matching TRBD1. The CDR3 runs 14 residues. With V trimmed by 8 bases and J by 8 bases, 7 bases remained unmatched. From germline, CDR1 is WSHSY and CDR2 SAAADI. For the CDR3, the DNA is TGCGCCAGCCTACGGGACAGGGGGCACGATGAGCAGTTCTTC. This translates into CASLRDRGHDEQFF.

The V gene is TRBV28, the J gene TRBJ1-5; D is possibly TRBD1 (5 bases). The CDR3 has 13 residues. Germline V lookup: CDR1 MDHEN, CDR2 SYDVKM. Trimming cost V 8 bases and J 0 bases, with 8 bases left between them. CDR3: CASGRDSNQPQHF. The CDR3 DNA sequence: TGTGCCAGCGGCAGGGATAGCAATCAGCCCCAGCATTTT. Drawing the rest from reference TRBV28 and TRBJ1-5, the complete variable domain is DVKVTQSSRYLVKRTGEKVFLECVQDMDHENMFWYRQDPGLGLRLIYFSYDVKMKEKGDIPEGYSVSREKKERFSLILESASTNQTSMYLCASGRDSNQPQHFGDGTRLSIL.

This CDR3 is CAISEVSGGYGYTF. The CDR3 bases are TGTGCCATCAGTGAGGTCTCAGGGGGCTATGGCTACACCTTC. V and J are TRBV10-3 and TRBJ1-2, with 7 nucleotides matching TRBD1. V lost 2 bases, J lost 4 bases, and 4 bases stayed unmatched. Germline V gene sequence: CDR1 ENHRY, CDR2 SYGVKD. CDR3 size: 14 residues.

The chain employs TRBV5-4 and TRBJ2-1; no firm D call. V gave up 4 bases and J gave up 5 bases, with 7 bases separating them. This CDR3 contains 12 residues. Germline V CDR1 and CDR2: SGHNT, YYREEE (reference sequence). CDR3 sequence: CASSPSDNEQFF. The CDR3 coding sequence is TGTGCCAGCAGCCCCTCGGACAATGAGCAGTTCTTC.

The rearrangement joins TRBV7-6 to TRBJ2-3; D is perhaps TRBD1 (8 bases). In germline, CDR1 is SGHVS, CDR2 FNYEAQ. V lost 2 bases and J 1 base, leaving 19 bases between the germline ends. This CDR3 region has 18 residues. In DNA, the CDR3 is TGTGCCAGCAGCTTAATCTACAGGGGGGGCGGGGGCACAGATACGCAGTATTTT. It codes for CASSLIYRGGGGTDTQYF.

V usage is TRBV6-1 and J usage is TRBJ1-6; D is unclear. V dropped 3 bases and J dropped 8 bases, with 5 bases sitting between them. From germline, CDR1 is MNHNS and CDR2 SASEGT. The CDR3 has 12 amino acids. CDR3 region: CASSDTDSPLHF. CDR3 sequence (DNA): TGTGCCAGCAGTGACACGGATTCACCCCTCCACTTT.

This clone has a single count. The junction and the germline gene differ at one end; a read error may be behind it. J is TRBJ2-3 and V is TRBV29-1; D is unresolved. Germline V gives CDR1 SQVTM, CDR2 ANQGSEA. CDR3 length: 11 residues. The CDR3 region is CSFDNTDTQYF. The CDR3 DNA is TGCAGCTTTGACAACACAGATACGCAGTATTTT.

This clone was detected only once. The rearrangement uses TRBV11-2 and TRBJ2-7, with 13 bases fitting TRBD2. Trimming at V came to 5 bases and at J to 4 bases, leaving 11 bases not matched to a gene. The length of the CDR3 is 17 residues. The germline V gene encodes CDR1 SGHAT and CDR2 FQNNGV. In nucleotides, the CDR3 is TGTGCCAGCAGCCTAGGACTAGCGGGGGAGGGTTTGTACGAGCAGTACTTC. This translates into CASSLGLAGEGLYEQYF.

CDR3 nucleotides: TGTGCCAGCAGCGCATCCGCGGACTCAGATACGCAGTATTTT. Amino acid sequence: CASSASADSDTQYF. The chain links TRBV6-4 to TRBJ2-3; maybe TRBD2 (5 bases). Germline CDR1 reads MRHNA; CDR2 reads SNTAGT. Between the trimmed V and J ends, which lost 6 bases and 4 bases, there was a span of 14 bases. CDR3 length equals 14 residues.

V and J are TRBV30 and TRBJ1-2, with 11 nucleotides matching TRBD1. V lost 4 bases and J lost 2; bases outside the gene matches: 3. CDR1 and CDR2 (germline): GTSNPN, SVGIG (reference sequence). CDR3 length: 14 residues. The CDR3 is CAWTRDRGNYGYTF. CDR3 bases: TGTGCCTGGACCCGGGACAGGGGGAACTATGGCTACACCTTC. Full variable domain (outside the CDR3, taken from reference TRBV30 and TRBJ1-2): SQTIHQWPATLVQPVGSPLSLECTVEGTSNPNLYWYRQAAGRGLQLLFYSVGIGQISSEVPQNLSASRPQDRQFILSSKKLLLSDSGFYLCAWTRDRGNYGYTFGSGTRLTVV.

The genes are TRBV7-6 and TRBJ1-5, with D uncertain. Trimming took 0 bases from V and 0 from J, leaving 18 bases between them. This CDR3 is 19 amino acids long. Germline loops: CDR1 SGHVS, CDR2 FNYEAQ. CDR3 nucleotides: TGTGCCAGCAGCTTAGCACGGACTTCGCGGGGAGTTAGCAATCAGCCCCAGCATTTT. Protein: CASSLARTSRGVSNQPQHF. Complete variable domain (other parts from reference TRBV7-6 and TRBJ1-5): GAGVSQSPRYKVTKRGQDVALRCDPISGHVSLYWYRQALGQGPEFLTYFNYEAQQDKSGLPNDRFSAERPEGSISTLTIQRTEQRDSAMYRCASSLARTSRGVSNQPQHFGDGTRLSIL.

The chain employs TRBV5-8 and TRBJ2-1; 8 bases map to TRBD1. V lost 2 bases, J lost 9 bases, and 7 bases stayed unmatched. Germline values: CDR1 SGHTS, CDR2 YDEGEE. This CDR3 spans 14 amino acids. CDR3 DNA sequence: TGTGCCAGCAGCTTAGACAGGGGAGACGGTGAGCAGTTCTTC. Residues: CASSLDRGDGEQFF.

This clone was seen once. The genes are TRBV7-3 and TRBJ1-2; D is ambiguous. CDR3 length equals 14 residues. The ends were cut back, 5 bases at V and 4 bases at J, with 14 bases in the middle. The germline V gene encodes CDR1 SGHTA and CDR2 FQGTGA. The CDR3 sequence is CASSPLTSTYGYTF. CDR3 bases: TGTGCCAGCAGCCCGTTGACAAGTACCTATGGCTACACCTTC.

The sample holds a few counts of this clone. The J gene is TRBJ1-6, the V gene TRBV19; TRBD1 aligns across 9 bases. The CDR3 runs to 14 residues. CDR1 is LNHDA and CDR2 is SQIVND in the germline V gene (reference sequence). V gave up 7 bases and J gave up 7 bases; unmatched junction bases: 5. CDR3 loop: CASNPGTGNSPLHF. The CDR3 DNA follows: TGTGCCAGTAACCCCGGGACAGGGAATTCACCCCTCCACTTT. The complete variable domain, with remaining parts taken from reference TRBV19 and TRBJ1-6, reads DGGITQSPKYLFRKEGQNVTLSCEQNLNHDAMYWYRQDPGQGLRLIYYSQIVNDFQKGDIAEGYSVSREKKESFPLTVTSAQKNPTAFYLCASNPGTGNSPLHFGNGTRLTVT.

Regarding this clone: The junction and the germline gene differ at one end; a read error may be behind it. The chain joins TRBV5-4 to TRBJ2-5, with 9 bases matching TRBD2. Germline V CDR1 and CDR2: SGHNT, YYREEE (reference sequence). The CDR3 runs to 16 residues. The CDR3 nucleotides are TGTGCCAGCACCTTGGTGGCGGGGGGGCCCCTTGAGACCCAGTACTTC. Its translation is CASTLVAGGPLETQYF.

The chain joins TRBV4-3 to TRBJ2-6, with a tentative D call TRBD2 (5 bases). CDR1 is LGHNA and CDR2 is YSLEER in the germline V gene. V was trimmed by 3 bases and J by 0 bases, leaving 6 bases between them. This CDR3 has 15 residues. CDR3 bases: TGCGCCAGCAGCCAGCGGGTCTCTGGGGCCAACGTCCTGACTTTC. It is translated as CASSQRVSGANVLTF.